The rows below give T cell receptor beta chains drawn from one sample of a study of CD8+ T cells in alopecia areata. The assay was immunoSEQ multiplex PCR, and TCRdb's table has in-frame clones only and misses some. The sample has some 10,000 clones, roughly three fifths seen once. The sample comprised skin. Receptor source: a human donor with alopecia areata. The CDR3 runs from the conserved cysteine through the conserved F or W. Each record gives: V gene, clone size, J gene, CDR3 protein. The size field is filled for only some rows; it gives once, few, many or a size class.

V gene: TRBV7-9
clone size: few
J gene: TRBJ1-5
CDR3 protein: CASSFLDANQPQHF

V gene: TRBV7-2
clone size: few
J gene: TRBJ1-2
CDR3 protein: CASSLVLQGGNGYTF

V gene: TRBV7-2
clone size: .
J gene: TRBJ2-3
CDR3 protein: CASSSQRGSTDTQYF

V gene: TRBV29-1
clone size: .
J gene: TRBJ1-5
CDR3 protein: CSVSDGVLGNQPQHF

V gene: TRBV18
clone size: .
J gene: TRBJ1-1
CDR3 protein: CASSPPGGAGTEAFF

V gene: TRBV6-5
clone size: .
J gene: TRBJ2-5
CDR3 protein: CASSPWRGGKETQYF

V gene: TRBV4-3
clone size: .
J gene: TRBJ1-3
CDR3 protein: CASSQRWSSGSGNTIYF

V gene: TRBV29-1
clone size: few
J gene: TRBJ2-5
CDR3 protein: CSVRAGLAGFGETQYF

V gene: TRBV2
clone size: .
J gene: TRBJ2-3
CDR3 protein: CASSDGRRTGRPDTQYF

V gene: TRBV6-5
clone size: .
J gene: TRBJ2-5
CDR3 protein: CASGELQETQYF

V gene: TRBV7-3
clone size: once
J gene: TRBJ2-7
CDR3 protein: CASSEQGLHYEQYF

V gene: TRBV19
clone size: .
J gene: TRBJ2-7
CDR3 protein: CASSPAGTGAGEQYF

V gene: TRBV29-1
clone size: .
J gene: TRBJ1-2
CDR3 protein: CSVPDPRANYGYTF

V gene: TRBV9
clone size: few
J gene: TRBJ2-2
CDR3 protein: CASSSTGTGNTGELFF

V gene: TRBV7-2
clone size: .
J gene: TRBJ2-3
CDR3 protein: CASSLALFSGGVSDTQYF

V gene: TRBV6-5
clone size: .
J gene: TRBJ1-5
CDR3 protein: CASSPGIYSNQPQHF